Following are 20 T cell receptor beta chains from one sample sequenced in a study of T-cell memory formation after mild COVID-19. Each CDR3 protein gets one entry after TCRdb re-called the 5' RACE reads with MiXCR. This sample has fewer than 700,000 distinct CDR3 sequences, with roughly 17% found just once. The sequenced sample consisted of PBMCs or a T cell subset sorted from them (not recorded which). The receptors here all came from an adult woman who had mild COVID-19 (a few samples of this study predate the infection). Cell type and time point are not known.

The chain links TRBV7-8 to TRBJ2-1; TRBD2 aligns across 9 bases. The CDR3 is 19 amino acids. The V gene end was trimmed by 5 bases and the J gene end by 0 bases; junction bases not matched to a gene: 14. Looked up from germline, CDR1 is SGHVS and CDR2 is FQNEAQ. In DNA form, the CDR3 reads TGTGCCAGCAGCGCGCGGGGAGCGGGAGGAGGGGACTCCTACAATGAGCAGTTCTTC. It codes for CASSARGAGGGDSYNEQFF.

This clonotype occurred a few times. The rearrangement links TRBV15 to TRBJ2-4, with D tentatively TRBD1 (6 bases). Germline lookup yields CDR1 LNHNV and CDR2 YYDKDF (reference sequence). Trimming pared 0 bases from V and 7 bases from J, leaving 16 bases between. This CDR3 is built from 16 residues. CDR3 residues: CATSRDERGTENIQYF. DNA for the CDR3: TGTGCCACCAGCAGAGATGAGAGGGGGACGGAGAACATTCAGTACTTC.

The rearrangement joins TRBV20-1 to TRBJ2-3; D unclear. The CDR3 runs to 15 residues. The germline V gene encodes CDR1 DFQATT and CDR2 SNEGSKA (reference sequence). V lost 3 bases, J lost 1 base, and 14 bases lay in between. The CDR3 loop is CSASSGHYRTDTQYF. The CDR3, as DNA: TGCAGTGCTAGTTCCGGTCACTATCGCACAGATACGCAGTATTTT.

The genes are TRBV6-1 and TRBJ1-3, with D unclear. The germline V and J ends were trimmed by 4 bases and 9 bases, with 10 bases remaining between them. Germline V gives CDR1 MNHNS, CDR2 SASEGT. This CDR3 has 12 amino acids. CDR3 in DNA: TGTGCCAGCAGTGCAGAGGAAAGCACCATATATTTT. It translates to CASSAEESTIYF.

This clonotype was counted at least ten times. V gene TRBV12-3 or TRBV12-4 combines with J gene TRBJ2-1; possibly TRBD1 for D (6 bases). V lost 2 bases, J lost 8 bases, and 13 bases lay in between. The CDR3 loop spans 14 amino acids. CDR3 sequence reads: CASSLNAGVDEQFF. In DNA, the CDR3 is TGTGCCAGCAGTTTAAACGCAGGGGTCGATGAGCAGTTCTTC.

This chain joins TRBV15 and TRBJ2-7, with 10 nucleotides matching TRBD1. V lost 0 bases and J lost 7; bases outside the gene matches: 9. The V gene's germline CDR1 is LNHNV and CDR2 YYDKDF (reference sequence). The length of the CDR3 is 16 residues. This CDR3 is CATSREKETGGSEQYF. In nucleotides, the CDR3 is TGTGCCACCAGCAGAGAGAAGGAGACAGGGGGCTCTGAGCAGTACTTC.

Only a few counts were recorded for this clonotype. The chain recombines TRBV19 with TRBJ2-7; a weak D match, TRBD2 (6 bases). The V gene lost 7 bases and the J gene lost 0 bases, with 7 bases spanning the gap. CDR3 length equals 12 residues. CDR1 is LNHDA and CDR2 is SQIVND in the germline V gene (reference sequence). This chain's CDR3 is CASTSVSYEQYF. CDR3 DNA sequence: TGTGCCAGTACTAGCGTCTCCTACGAGCAGTACTTC.

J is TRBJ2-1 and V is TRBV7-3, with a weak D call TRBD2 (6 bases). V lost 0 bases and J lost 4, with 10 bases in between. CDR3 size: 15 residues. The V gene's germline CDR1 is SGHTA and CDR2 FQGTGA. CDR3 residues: CASSLTGDWYNEQFF. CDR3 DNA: TGTGCCAGCAGCTTAACGGGGGACTGGTACAATGAGCAGTTCTTC.

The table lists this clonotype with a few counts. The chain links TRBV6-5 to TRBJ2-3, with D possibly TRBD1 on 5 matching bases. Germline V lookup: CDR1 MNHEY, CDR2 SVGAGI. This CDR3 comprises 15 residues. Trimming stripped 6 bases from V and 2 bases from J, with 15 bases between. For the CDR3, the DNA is TGTGCCAGCAGACGAACAAGGACAACCACAGATACGCAGTATTTT. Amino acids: CASRRTRTTTDTQYF.

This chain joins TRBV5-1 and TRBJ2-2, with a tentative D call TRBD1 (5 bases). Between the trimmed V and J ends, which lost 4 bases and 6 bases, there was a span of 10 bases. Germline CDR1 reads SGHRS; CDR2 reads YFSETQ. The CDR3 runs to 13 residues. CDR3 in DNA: TGCGCCAGCAGCCTAGGGGTATCCGGGGAGCTGTTTTTT. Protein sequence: CASSLGVSGELFF.

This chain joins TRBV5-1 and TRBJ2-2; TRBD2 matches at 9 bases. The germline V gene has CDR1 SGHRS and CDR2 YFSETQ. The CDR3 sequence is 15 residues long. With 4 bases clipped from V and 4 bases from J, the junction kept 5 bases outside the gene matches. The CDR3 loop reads CASSPGTSFTGELFF. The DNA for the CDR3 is TGCGCCAGCAGCCCCGGGACTAGCTTCACCGGGGAGCTGTTTTTT.

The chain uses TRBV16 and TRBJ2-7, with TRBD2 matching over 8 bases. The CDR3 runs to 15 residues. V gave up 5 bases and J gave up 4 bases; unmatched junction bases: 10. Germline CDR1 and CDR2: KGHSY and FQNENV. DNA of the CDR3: TGTGCCAGCAGCGAACCAGCGGGAGCGAGGTACGAGCAGTACTTC. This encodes CASSEPAGARYEQYF.

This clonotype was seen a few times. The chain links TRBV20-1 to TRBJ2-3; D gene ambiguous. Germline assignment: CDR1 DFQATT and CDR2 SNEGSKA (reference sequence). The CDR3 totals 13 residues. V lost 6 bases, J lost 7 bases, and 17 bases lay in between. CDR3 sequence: CSAPRTGENTQYF. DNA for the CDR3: TGCAGTGCGCCGAGAACGGGCGAAAATACGCAGTATTTT.

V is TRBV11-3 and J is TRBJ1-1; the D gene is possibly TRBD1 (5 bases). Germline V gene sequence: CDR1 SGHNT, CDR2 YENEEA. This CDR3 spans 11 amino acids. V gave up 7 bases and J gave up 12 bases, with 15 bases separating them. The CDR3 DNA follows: TGTGCCAGCAAAAGTATCACAGGACCTTTCTTT. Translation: CASKSITGPFF.

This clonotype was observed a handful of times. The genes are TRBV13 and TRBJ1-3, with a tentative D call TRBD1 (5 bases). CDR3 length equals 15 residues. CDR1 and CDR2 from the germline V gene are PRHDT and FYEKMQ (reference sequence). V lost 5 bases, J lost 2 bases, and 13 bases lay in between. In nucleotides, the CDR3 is TGTGCCAGCAGCACAAGCTGGGGCCCTGGAAACACCATATATTTT. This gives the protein CASSTSWGPGNTIYF. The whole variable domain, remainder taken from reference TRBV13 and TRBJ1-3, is AAGVIQSPRHLIKEKRETATLKCYPIPRHDTVYWYQQGPGQDPQFLISFYEKMQSDKGSIPDRFSAQQFSDYHSELNMSSLELGDSALYFCASSTSWGPGNTIYFGEGSWLTVV.

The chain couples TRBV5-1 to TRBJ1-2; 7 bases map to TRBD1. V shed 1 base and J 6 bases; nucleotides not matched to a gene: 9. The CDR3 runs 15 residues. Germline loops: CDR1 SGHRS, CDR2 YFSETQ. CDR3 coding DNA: TGCGCCAGCAGCTTGCGACAGGGAGGCGGGCATGGCTACACCTTC. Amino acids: CASSLRQGGGHGYTF.

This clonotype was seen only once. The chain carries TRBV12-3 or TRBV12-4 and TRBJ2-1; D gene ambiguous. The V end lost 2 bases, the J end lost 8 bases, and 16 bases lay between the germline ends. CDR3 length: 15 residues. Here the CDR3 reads CASSLSSLGRDEQFF. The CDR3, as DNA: TGTGCCAGCAGTTTATCGTCGCTAGGTAGGGATGAGCAGTTCTTC.

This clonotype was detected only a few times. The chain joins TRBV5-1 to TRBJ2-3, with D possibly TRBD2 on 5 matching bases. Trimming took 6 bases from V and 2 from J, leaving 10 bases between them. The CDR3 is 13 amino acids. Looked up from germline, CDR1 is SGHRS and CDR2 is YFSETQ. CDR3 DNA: TGCGCCAGCAAAGACGGGGACACAGATACGCAGTATTTT. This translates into CASKDGDTDTQYF.

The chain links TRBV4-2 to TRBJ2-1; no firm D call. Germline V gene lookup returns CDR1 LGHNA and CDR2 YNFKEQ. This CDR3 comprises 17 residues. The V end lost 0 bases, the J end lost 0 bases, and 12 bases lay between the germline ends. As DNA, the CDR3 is TGTGCCAGCAGCCAAGAAAGCCTCCTTAGCTCCTACAATGAGCAGTTCTTC. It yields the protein CASSQESLLSSYNEQFF.

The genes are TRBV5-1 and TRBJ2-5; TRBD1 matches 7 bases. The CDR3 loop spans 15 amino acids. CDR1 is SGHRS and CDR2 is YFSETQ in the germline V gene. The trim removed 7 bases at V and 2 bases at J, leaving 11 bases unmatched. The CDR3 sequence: CASGTGQANQETQYF. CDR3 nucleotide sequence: TGCGCCAGCGGTACTGGACAGGCCAATCAAGAGACCCAGTACTTC.